Below are 27 T cell receptor beta chains sequenced from a single sample in a study of T cell responses to AZD1222 COVID-19 vaccine. The assay was immunoSEQ multiplex PCR, and TCRdb's table has in-frame clones only and misses some. Of some 140,000 clones detected, about 87% appear once; the ten largest clones hold around 5%. Source: peripheral blood, taken on day 0 of AZD1222 vaccination. These receptors all stem from an adult in good health.

The chain joins TRBV2 to TRBJ2-7; D is perhaps TRBD1 or TRBD2 (6 bases each). The V and J ends lost 5 bases and 0 bases respectively, with 11 bases between them. CDR1 and CDR2 (germline): SNHLY, FYNNEI. The CDR3 loop spans 14 amino acids. The CDR3 sequence: CASSRTGASYEQYF. CDR3 sequence (DNA): TGTGCCAGCAGTAGGACGGGGGCCTCCTACGAGCAGTACTTC.

The V call is TRBV18, the J call TRBJ1-1; D remains unclear. Germline lookup yields CDR1 KGHSH and CDR2 LQKENI. V gave up 6 bases and J gave up 2 bases, with 13 bases separating them. The CDR3 length is 14 residues. Here the CDR3 DNA reads TGTGCCAGCTCCCTTATCGGTGACAACACTGAAGCTTTCTTT. This gives the protein CASSLIGDNTEAFF.

The chain uses TRBV7-2 and TRBJ2-7; 9 bases are shared with TRBD2. The CDR3 runs 14 residues. With 3 bases clipped from V and 5 bases from J, the junction kept 5 bases outside the gene matches. Germline V gene sequence: CDR1 SGHTA, CDR2 FQGNSA. This CDR3 is CASSLREGLNEQYF. The CDR3 bases are TGTGCCAGCAGCTTGCGGGAGGGCCTGAACGAGCAGTACTTC. The full variable domain, with the rest looked up from reference TRBV7-2 and TRBJ2-7, is GAGVSQSPSNKVTEKGKDVELRCDPISGHTALYWYRQSLGQGLEFLIYFQGNSAPDKSGLPSDRFSAERTGGSVSTLTIQRTQQEDSAVYLCASSLREGLNEQYFGPGTRLTVT.

The V call is TRBV5-6, the J call TRBJ2-6; TRBD1 matches at 11 bases. This CDR3 comprises 16 residues. The ends lost 9 bases at V and 4 bases at J; junction bases unmatched: 9. CDR1 SGHDT and CDR2 YYEEEE come from the germline V gene. The DNA for the CDR3 is TGTGCCAAGGGCGGACAGGGGGCAGCGGGGGCCAACGTCCTGACTTTC. Residues: CAKGGQGAAGANVLTF.

The chain couples TRBV6-5 to TRBJ2-5; 8 nucleotides agree with TRBD1. V lost 5 bases and J lost 1; bases outside the gene matches: 6. The CDR3 is 15 residues long. Germline V gene data show CDR1 as MNHEY and CDR2 as SVGAGI. This CDR3 reads CASSLRTGFQETQYF. The DNA for the CDR3 is TGTGCCAGCAGTCTCAGGACAGGGTTCCAAGAGACCCAGTACTTC.

J is TRBJ2-1 and V is TRBV7-6; the match to TRBD1 covers 9 bases. This CDR3 is built from 15 residues. From germline, CDR1 is SGHVS and CDR2 FNYEAQ. The J segment lost 6 bases and the V segment lost 5 bases, leaving 8 bases of the junction unmatched. The CDR3 spells CASSLGTGPSNEQFF. The CDR3 DNA reads as TGTGCCAGCAGCCTCGGGACAGGGCCATCCAATGAGCAGTTCTTC.

The CDR3 here is CARVRQKPYSYEQYF. The CDR3 bases are TGTGCCAGAGTCCGACAGAAACCCTACTCCTACGAGCAGTACTTC. J is TRBJ2-7 and V is TRBV7-6; D is possibly TRBD1 (5 bases). CDR3 length: 15 amino acids. Germline V gives CDR1 SGHVS, CDR2 FNYEAQ. The V and J ends lost 9 bases and 0 bases respectively, with 18 bases between them.

This clone occurred once. The CDR3 sequence: CASSTNGGTQYF. The CDR3 coding sequence is TGTGCCAGTAGTACCAATGGAGGAACGCAGTATTTT. The rearrangement uses TRBV19 and TRBJ2-3, with D perhaps matching TRBD2 (5 bases). The CDR3 length is 12 residues. V lost 4 bases and J lost 9, with 11 bases in between. The germline gives CDR1 LNHDA, CDR2 SQIVND (reference sequence).

The V and J genes are TRBV6-5 and TRBJ1-1, with 8 nucleotides matching TRBD1. This CDR3 spans 14 amino acids. The germline gives CDR1 MNHEY, CDR2 SVGAGI. The junction had 3 bases not matched to a gene; V was cut back by 2 bases and J by 4 bases. Here the CDR3 reads CASSYTGGTTEAFF. As DNA, the CDR3 is TGTGCCAGCAGTTACACAGGGGGGACCACTGAAGCTTTCTTT.

The genes are TRBV5-6 and TRBJ1-2; D gene unclear. This CDR3 has 13 amino acids. Per the germline V gene, CDR1 is SGHDT and CDR2 is YYEEEE. Trimming took 5 bases from V and 4 from J, leaving 12 bases between them. The CDR3 DNA is TGTGCCAGCAGTTATGGGTCGAGCTATGGCTACACCTTC. It is translated as CASSYGSSYGYTF.

The chain is built from TRBV6-2 or TRBV6-3 and TRBJ1-3; a possible D gene is TRBD1 (5 bases). The V gene lost 3 bases and the J gene lost 7 bases, with 10 bases spanning the gap. CDR3 length: 13 residues. CDR1 and CDR2 from the germline V gene are MNHEY and SVGEGT. The CDR3 spells CASSYSGTNTIYF. CDR3 nucleotides: TGTGCCAGCAGTTATTCGGGGACGAACACCATATATTTT.

The chain employs TRBV24-1 and TRBJ1-4; no definite D call. The length of the CDR3 is 14 residues. Trimming removed 3 bases from V and 5 bases from J, with 9 bases in between. Germline V gene data show CDR1 as KGHDR and CDR2 as SFDVKD. CDR3 coding DNA: TGTGCCACCAGTGATGGGCGGAGAAATGAAAAACTGTTTTTT. It translates to CATSDGRRNEKLFF.

A single count supports this clone. The chain joins TRBV19 to TRBJ1-2, with TRBD1 matching over 9 bases. V shed 4 bases and J 7 bases; nucleotides not matched to a gene: 10. The CDR3 consists of 15 residues. Germline V gene lookup returns CDR1 LNHDA and CDR2 SQIVND (reference sequence). In nucleotides, the CDR3 is TGTGCCAGTAGTACCCCGACAGGGGGAATCTCTGGCTACACCTTC. The encoded protein is CASSTPTGGISGYTF.

V and J are TRBV9 and TRBJ2-1, with TRBD1 matching over 7 bases. The CDR3 covers 16 residues. The V and J ends lost 7 bases and 3 bases, in that order; junction bases with no gene match: 13. The germline V gene encodes CDR1 SGDLS and CDR2 YYNGEE. The CDR3 bases are TGTGCCAGCGGAGTTTCCGGGACAGAGTTCTACAATGAGCAGTTCTTC. It encodes CASGVSGTEFYNEQFF.

The V call is TRBV5-1, the J call TRBJ2-3, with 15 positions matching TRBD2. V was pared by 3 bases and J by 3 bases, with 8 bases of the junction left unmatched. CDR1 and CDR2 (germline): SGHRS, YFSETQ. The CDR3 is 18 residues long. CDR3 sequence: CASSSGLAGGPTTDTQYF. CDR3 bases: TGCGCCAGCAGCTCCGGACTAGCGGGAGGGCCGACGACAGATACGCAGTATTTT.

The V call is TRBV11-1, the J call TRBJ2-1; 9 bases agree with TRBD2. The trim removed 2 bases at V and 8 bases at J, leaving 10 bases unmatched. CDR3 length: 16 residues. In germline, CDR1 is SGHAT, CDR2 FQDESV (reference sequence). The DNA of the CDR3 is TGTGCCAGCAGCTTACCCCGTTTAGCGGGAGTCGATGAGCAGTTCTTC. This translates into CASSLPRLAGVDEQFF.

Here the CDR3 DNA reads TGTGCCTGGAGTGGGGGCAGAGAAGAAAACACCATATATTTT. Its protein is CAWSGGREENTIYF. The J gene is TRBJ1-3, the V gene TRBV30; D perhaps matches TRBD1 (5 bases). Germline V gives CDR1 GTSNPN, CDR2 SVGIG (reference sequence). CDR3 length: 14 amino acids. V was shortened by 1 base and J by 6 bases, with 13 bases between the two germline ends. The entire variable domain, with the rest obtained from reference TRBV30 and TRBJ1-3, is as follows: SQTIHQWPATLVQPVGSPLSLECTVEGTSNPNLYWYRQAAGRGLQLLFYSVGIGQISSEVPQNLSASRPQDRQFILSSKKLLLSDSGFYLCAWSGGREENTIYFGEGSWLTVV.

This clone came up once. J is TRBJ2-7 and V is TRBV10-3, with D perhaps matching TRBD2 (5 bases). V lost 8 bases and J 2 bases, leaving 10 bases between the germline ends. CDR3 length: 12 residues. Germline CDR1 and CDR2: ENHRY and SYGVKD. The CDR3 region is CAIGGVTYEQYF. The CDR3 DNA reads TGTGCCATCGGAGGAGTGACCTACGAGCAGTACTTC.

The rearrangement uses TRBV6-4 and TRBJ2-1, with a tentative D call TRBD2 (5 bases). The CDR3 has 14 amino acids. V dropped 11 bases and J dropped 8 bases, with 22 bases sitting between them. CDR1 is MRHNA and CDR2 is SNTAGT in the germline V gene. CDR3 sequence reads: CAEPGGNGGHEQFF. The CDR3 region has the DNA TGTGCCGAACCAGGCGGAAACGGAGGTCATGAGCAGTTCTTC.

In its sample, this clone was seen once. The chain couples TRBV7-3 to TRBJ2-1; 10 nucleotides match TRBD2. Germline loops: CDR1 SGHTA, CDR2 FQGTGA. V gave up 4 bases and J gave up 2 bases; unmatched junction bases: 14. The CDR3 spans 19 residues. The CDR3 protein is CASSSMTDLAGVPYNEQFF. CDR3 bases: TGTGCCAGCAGCTCGATGACCGATCTAGCGGGAGTCCCCTACAATGAGCAGTTCTTC.

The DNA for the CDR3 is TGCAGCGGTGGGGGGCAGATCCAAGAGACCCAGTACTTC. Its protein is CSGGGQIQETQYF. The V call is TRBV29-1, the J call TRBJ2-5; perhaps D is TRBD1 or TRBD2 (6 bases each). The CDR3 spans 13 residues. The V end was cut by 7 bases, the J end by 1 base, with 13 bases between. CDR1 SQVTM and CDR2 ANQGSEA come from the germline V gene.

This clone was recorded only once. The rearrangement joins TRBV7-2 to TRBJ1-3; tentatively, D is TRBD1 (5 bases). The germline CDR1 and CDR2 sequences are SGHTA and FQGNSA. CDR3 length: 14 amino acids. The V end lost 0 bases, the J end lost 4 bases, and 7 bases lay between the germline ends. The CDR3 protein is CASSLAAGGNTIYF. DNA for the CDR3: TGTGCCAGCAGCTTAGCCGCAGGGGGAAACACCATATATTTT.

This chain uses TRBV19 with TRBJ1-1; D is perhaps TRBD1 (5 bases). The V end lost 3 bases, the J end lost 5 bases, and 13 bases lay between the germline ends. CDR1 is LNHDA, CDR2 SQIVND, per germline (reference sequence). This CDR3 contains 14 residues. CDR3 in amino acids: CASSIWGQRTEAFF. Written as DNA, the CDR3 is TGTGCCAGTAGTATTTGGGGCCAAAGGACTGAAGCTTTCTTT.

The chain has TRBV23-1 and TRBJ2-1; D is perhaps TRBD1 or TRBD2 (5 bases each). TRBV23-1 is an open reading frame whose function is uncertain. CDR3 length equals 16 residues. V was pared by 0 bases and J by 4 bases, with 13 bases between. CDR3 sequence (DNA): TGCGCCAGCAGTCAATCGGTGGGGGACCCATACAATGAGCAGTTCTTC. Its protein is CASSQSVGDPYNEQFF.

The J gene is TRBJ1-3, the V gene TRBV25-1; the D is unclear. The germline gives CDR1 MGHDK, CDR2 SYGVNS. The CDR3 is 16 residues long. V was cut by 1 base and J by 1 base, with 11 bases left in between. This CDR3 reads CASSEFGDGSGNTIYF. The CDR3 DNA is TGTGCCAGCAGTGAATTCGGGGATGGATCTGGAAACACCATATATTTT. The full variable domain, completed using reference TRBV25-1 and TRBJ1-3, is EADIYQTPRYLVIGTGKKITLECSQTMGHDKMYWYQQDPGMELHLIHYSYGVNSTEKGDLSSESTVSRIRTEHFPLTLESARPSHTSQYLCASSEFGDGSGNTIYFGEGSWLTVV.

The chain recombines TRBV6-2 or TRBV6-3 with TRBJ1-5, with D maybe TRBD1 (6 bases). V shed 6 bases and J shed 0 bases, with 9 bases lying between them. The CDR3 is 14 residues long. Germline CDR1 reads MNHEY; CDR2 reads SVGEGT. The CDR3 DNA sequence: TGTGCCAGCAGCCACAGGGTTAGCAATCAGCCCCAGCATTTT. Translated: CASSHRVSNQPQHF.

The chain has TRBV27 and TRBJ1-4; 7 nucleotides line up with TRBD1. V dropped 2 bases and J dropped 0; count of bases not matched to a gene: 0. Germline loops: CDR1 MNHEY, CDR2 SMNVEV (reference sequence). There are 15 residues in the CDR3. The CDR3 loop is CASSLGTATNEKLFF. CDR3 sequence (DNA): TGTGCCAGCAGTTTAGGGACAGCAACTAATGAAAAACTGTTTTTT. Together with reference TRBV27 and TRBJ1-4, the CDR3 gives the full variable domain: EAQVTQNPRYLITVTGKKLTVTCSQNMNHEYMSWYRQDPGLGLRQIYYSMNVEVTDKGDVPEGYKVSRKEKRNFPLILESPSPNQTSLYFCASSLGTATNEKLFFGSGTQLSVL.